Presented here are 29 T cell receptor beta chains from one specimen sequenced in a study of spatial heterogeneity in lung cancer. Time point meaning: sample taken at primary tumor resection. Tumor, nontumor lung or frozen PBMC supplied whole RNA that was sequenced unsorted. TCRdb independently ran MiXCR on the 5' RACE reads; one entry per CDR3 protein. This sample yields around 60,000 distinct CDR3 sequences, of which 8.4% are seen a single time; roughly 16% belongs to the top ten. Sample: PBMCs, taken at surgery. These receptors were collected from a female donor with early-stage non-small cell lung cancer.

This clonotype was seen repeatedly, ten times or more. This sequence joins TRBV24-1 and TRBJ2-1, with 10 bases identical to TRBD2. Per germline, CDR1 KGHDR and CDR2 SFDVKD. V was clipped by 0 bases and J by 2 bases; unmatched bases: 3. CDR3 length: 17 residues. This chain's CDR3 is CATSDLASGSTYNEQFF. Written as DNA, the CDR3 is TGTGCCACCAGTGATTTGGCTAGCGGGAGCACCTACAATGAGCAGTTCTTC.

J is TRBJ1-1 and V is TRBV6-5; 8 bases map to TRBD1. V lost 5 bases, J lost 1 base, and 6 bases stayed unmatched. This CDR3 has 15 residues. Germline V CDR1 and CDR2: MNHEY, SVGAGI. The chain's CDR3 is CASSPSGTGNTEAFF. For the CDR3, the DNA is TGTGCCAGCAGTCCCTCCGGGACAGGGAACACTGAAGCTTTCTTT.

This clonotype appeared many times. CDR3 loop: CASSPGTKNEAFF. For the CDR3, the DNA is TGTGCCAGCAGTCCCGGGACAAAGAATGAAGCTTTCTTT. This chain connects TRBV6-6 to TRBJ1-1; a weak D match, TRBD1 (6 bases). Germline V gene lookup returns CDR1 MNHNY and CDR2 SVGAGI (reference sequence). The CDR3 sequence is 13 residues long. The ends were cut back, 5 bases at V and 7 bases at J, with 14 bases in the middle.

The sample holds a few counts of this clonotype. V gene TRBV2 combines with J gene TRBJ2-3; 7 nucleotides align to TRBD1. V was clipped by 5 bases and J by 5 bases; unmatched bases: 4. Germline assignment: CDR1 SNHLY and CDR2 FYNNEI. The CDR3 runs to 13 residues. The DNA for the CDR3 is TGTGCCAGCAGTCGGAACAGGGGAGATACGCAGTATTTT. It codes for CASSRNRGDTQYF.

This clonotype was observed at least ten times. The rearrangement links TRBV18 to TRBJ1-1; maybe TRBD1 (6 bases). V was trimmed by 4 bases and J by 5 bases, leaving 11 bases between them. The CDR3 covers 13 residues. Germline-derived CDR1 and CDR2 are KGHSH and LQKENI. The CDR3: CASSQGERTEAFF. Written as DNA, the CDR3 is TGTGCCAGCTCACAGGGGGAGAGGACTGAAGCTTTCTTT. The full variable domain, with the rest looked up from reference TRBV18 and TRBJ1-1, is NAGVMQNPRHLVRRRGQEARLRCSPMKGHSHVYWYRQLPEEGLKFMVYLQKENIIDESGMPKERFSAEFPKEGPSILRIQQVVRGDSAAYFCASSQGERTEAFFGQGTRLTVV.

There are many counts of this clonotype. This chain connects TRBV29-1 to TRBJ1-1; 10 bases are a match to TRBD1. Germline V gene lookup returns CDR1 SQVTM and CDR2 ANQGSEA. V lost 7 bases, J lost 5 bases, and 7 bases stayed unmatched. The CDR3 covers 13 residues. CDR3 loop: CSGMTGGGTEAFF. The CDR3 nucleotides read TGCAGCGGGATGACAGGGGGCGGAACTGAAGCTTTCTTT.

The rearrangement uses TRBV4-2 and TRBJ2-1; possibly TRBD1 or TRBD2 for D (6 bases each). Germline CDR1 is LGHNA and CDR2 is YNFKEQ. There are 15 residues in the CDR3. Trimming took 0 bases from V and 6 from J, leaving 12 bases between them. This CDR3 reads CASSQEQWGANEQFF. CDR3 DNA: TGTGCCAGCAGCCAAGAACAGTGGGGGGCCAATGAGCAGTTCTTC.

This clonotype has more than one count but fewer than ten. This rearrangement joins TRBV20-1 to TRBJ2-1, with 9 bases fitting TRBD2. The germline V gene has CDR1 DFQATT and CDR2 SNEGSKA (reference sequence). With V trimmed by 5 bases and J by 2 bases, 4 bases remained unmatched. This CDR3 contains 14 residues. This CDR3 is CSAGSGRTYNEQFF. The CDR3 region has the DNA TGCAGTGCTGGAAGCGGGAGGACCTACAATGAGCAGTTCTTC.

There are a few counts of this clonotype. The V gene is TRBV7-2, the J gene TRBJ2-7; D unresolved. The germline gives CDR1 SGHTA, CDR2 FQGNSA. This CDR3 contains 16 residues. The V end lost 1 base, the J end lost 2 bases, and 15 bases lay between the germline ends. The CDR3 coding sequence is TGTGCCAGCAGCTTAGGACCGGGCTATGGGGCCTACGAGCAGTACGTC. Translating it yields CASSLGPGYGAYEQYV.

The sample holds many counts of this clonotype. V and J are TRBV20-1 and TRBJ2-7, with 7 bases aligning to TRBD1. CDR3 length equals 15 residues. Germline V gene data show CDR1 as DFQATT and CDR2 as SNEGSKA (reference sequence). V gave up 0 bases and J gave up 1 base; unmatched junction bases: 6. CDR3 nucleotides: TGCAGTGCTAGAGACTTCGGACAGGTTTCCTACGAGCAGTACTTC. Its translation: CSARDFGQVSYEQYF.

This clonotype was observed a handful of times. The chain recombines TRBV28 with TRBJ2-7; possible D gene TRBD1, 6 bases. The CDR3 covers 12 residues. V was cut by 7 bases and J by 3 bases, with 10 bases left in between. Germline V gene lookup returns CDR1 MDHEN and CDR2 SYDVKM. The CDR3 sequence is CASNQDSYEQYF. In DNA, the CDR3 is TGTGCCAGCAACCAGGACAGCTACGAGCAGTACTTC.

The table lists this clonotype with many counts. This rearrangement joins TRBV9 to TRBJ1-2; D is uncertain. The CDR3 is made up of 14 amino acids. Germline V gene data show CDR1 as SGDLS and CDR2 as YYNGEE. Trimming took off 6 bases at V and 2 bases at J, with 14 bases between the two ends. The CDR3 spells CASTAEGRNYGYTF. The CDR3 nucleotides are TGTGCCAGCACCGCAGAAGGAAGGAACTATGGCTACACCTTC. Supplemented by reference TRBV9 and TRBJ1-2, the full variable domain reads DSGVTQTPKHLITATGQRVTLRCSPRSGDLSVYWYQQSLDQGLQFLIQYYNGEERAKGNILERFSAQQFPDLHSELNLSSLELGDSALYFCASTAEGRNYGYTFGSGTRLTVV.

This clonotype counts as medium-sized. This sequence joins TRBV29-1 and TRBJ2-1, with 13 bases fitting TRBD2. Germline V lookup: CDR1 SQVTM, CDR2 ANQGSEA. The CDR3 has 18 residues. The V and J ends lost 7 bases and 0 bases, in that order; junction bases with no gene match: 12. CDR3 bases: TGCAGCGCCCGCACCGGGACTAGCGGGACCAACTCCTACAATGAGCAGTTCTTC. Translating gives CSARTGTSGTNSYNEQFF.

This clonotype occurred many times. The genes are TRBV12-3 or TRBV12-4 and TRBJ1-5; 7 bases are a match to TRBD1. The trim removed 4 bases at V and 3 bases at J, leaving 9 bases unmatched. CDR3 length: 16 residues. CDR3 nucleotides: TGTGCCAGCAGTTACAGGGGCGTGGGGATCAATCAGCCCCAGCATTTT. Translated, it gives CASSYRGVGINQPQHF.

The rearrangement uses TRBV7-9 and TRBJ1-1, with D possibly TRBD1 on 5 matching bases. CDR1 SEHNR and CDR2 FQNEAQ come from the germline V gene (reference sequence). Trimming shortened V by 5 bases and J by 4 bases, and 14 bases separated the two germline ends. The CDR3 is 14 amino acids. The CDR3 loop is CASSPGPGGTEAFF. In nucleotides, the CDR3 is TGTGCCAGCAGCCCGGGACCCGGAGGCACTGAAGCTTTCTTT.

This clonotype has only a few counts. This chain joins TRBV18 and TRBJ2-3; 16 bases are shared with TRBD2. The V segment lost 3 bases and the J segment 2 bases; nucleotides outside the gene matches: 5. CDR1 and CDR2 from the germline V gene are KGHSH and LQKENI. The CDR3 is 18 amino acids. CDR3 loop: CASSPPGLAGGPTDTQYF. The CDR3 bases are TGTGCCAGCTCACCGCCGGGACTAGCGGGGGGGCCCACAGATACGCAGTATTTT.

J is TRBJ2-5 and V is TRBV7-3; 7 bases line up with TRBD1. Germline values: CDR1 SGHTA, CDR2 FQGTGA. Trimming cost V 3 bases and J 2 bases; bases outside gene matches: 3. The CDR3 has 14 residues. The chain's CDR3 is CASSLTGNQETQYF. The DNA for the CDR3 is TGTGCCAGCAGCTTGACAGGGAATCAAGAGACCCAGTACTTC.

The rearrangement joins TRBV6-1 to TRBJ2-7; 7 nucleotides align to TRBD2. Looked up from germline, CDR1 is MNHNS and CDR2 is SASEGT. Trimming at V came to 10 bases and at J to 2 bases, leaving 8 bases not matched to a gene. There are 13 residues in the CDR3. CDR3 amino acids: CATRLAETYEQYF. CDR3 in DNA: TGTGCCACCCGACTAGCAGAGACCTACGAGCAGTACTTC.

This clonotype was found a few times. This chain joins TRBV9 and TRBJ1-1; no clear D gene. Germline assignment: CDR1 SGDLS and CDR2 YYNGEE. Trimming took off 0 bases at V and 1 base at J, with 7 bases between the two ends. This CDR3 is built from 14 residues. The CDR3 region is CASSVAGQNTEAFF. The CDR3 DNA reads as TGTGCCAGCAGCGTAGCTGGTCAGAACACTGAAGCTTTCTTT.

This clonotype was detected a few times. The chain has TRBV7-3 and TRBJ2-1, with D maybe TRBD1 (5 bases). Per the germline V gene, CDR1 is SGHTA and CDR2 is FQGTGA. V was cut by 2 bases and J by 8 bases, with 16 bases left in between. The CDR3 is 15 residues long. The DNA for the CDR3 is TGTGCCAGCAGCTTACAACAGGCCCGTATCGATGAGCAGTTCTTC. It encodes CASSLQQARIDEQFF. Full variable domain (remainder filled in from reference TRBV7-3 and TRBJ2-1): GAGVSQTPSNKVTEKGKYVELRCDPISGHTALYWYRQSLGQGPEFLIYFQGTGAADDSGLPNDRFFAVRPEGSVSTLKIQRTERGDSAVYLCASSLQQARIDEQFFGPGTRLTVL.

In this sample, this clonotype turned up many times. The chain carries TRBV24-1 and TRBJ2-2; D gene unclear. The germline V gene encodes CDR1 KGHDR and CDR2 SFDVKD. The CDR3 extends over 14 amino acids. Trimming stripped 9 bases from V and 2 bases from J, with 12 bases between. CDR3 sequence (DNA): TGTGCCACCCGCCCGGCGGCAAACACCGGGGAGCTGTTTTTT. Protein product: CATRPAANTGELFF.

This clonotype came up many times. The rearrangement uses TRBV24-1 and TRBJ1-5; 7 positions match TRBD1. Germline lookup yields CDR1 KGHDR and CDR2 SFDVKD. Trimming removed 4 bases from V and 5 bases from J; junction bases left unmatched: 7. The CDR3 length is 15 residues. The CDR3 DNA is TGTGCCACCAGTGACGCCCGACAGGGAGATCAGCCCCAGCATTTT. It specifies CATSDARQGDQPQHF.

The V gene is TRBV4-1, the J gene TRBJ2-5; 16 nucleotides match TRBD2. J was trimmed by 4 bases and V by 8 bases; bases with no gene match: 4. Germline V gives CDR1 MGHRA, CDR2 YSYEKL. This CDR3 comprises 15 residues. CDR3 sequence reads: CASGTSGGAGETQYF. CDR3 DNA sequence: TGCGCCAGCGGGACTAGCGGGGGGGCTGGAGAGACCCAGTACTTC.

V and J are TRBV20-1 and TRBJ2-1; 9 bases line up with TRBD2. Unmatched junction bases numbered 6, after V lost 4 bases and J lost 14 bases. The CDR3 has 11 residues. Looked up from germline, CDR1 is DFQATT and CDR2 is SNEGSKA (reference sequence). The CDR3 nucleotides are TGCAGTGCTACTAGGACTAGCGAAGAGTTCTTC. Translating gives CSATRTSEEFF.

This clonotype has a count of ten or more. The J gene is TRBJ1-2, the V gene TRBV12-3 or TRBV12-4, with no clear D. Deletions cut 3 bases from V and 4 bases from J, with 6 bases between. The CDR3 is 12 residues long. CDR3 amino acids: CASSFHIYGYTF. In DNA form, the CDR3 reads TGTGCCAGCAGTTTTCACATCTATGGCTACACCTTC.

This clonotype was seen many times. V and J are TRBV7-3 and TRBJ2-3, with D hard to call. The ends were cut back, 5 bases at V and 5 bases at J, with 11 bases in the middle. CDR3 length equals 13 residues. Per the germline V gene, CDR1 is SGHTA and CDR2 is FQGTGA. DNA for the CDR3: TGTGCCAGCAGCCCAGCCACATTAGATACGCAGTATTTT. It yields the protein CASSPATLDTQYF.

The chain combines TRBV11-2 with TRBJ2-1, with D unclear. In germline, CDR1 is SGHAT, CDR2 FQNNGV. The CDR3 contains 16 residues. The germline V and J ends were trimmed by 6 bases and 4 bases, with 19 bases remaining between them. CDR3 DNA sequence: TGTGCCAGCAGTGGGTTCTCAGGAGTGGGTTACAATGAGCAGTTCTTC. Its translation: CASSGFSGVGYNEQFF.

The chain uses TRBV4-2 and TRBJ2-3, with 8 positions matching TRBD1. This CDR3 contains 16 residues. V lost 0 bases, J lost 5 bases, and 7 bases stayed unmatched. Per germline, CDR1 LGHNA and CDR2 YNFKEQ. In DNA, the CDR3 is TGTGCCAGCAGCCAAGACACAGGGGGAGTTAGAGATACGCAGTATTTT. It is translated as CASSQDTGGVRDTQYF.

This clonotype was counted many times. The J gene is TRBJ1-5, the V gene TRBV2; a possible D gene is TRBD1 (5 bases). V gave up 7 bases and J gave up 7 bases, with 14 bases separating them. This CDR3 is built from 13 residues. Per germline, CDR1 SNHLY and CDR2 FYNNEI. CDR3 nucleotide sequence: TGTGCCAGCAAGGGGTCGGTTCAACAGCCCCAGCATTTT. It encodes CASKGSVQQPQHF.